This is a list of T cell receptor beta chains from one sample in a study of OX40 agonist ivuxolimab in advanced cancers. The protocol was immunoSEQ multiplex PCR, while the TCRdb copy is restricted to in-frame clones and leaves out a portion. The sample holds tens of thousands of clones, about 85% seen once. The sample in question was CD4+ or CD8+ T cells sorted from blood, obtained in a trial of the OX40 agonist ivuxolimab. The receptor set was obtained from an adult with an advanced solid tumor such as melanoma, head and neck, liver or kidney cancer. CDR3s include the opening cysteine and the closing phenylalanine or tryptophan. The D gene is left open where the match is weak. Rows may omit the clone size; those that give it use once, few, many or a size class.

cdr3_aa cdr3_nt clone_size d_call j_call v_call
CASSAGTDNTGELFF TGTGCCAGCAGCGCCGGGACGGATAACACCGGGGAGCTGTTTTTT NA NA TRBJ2-2 TRBV9
CASSQDSPRAGNQPQHF TGCGCCAGCAGCCAAGATTCACCCAGGGCGGGCAATCAGCCCCAGCATTTT NA NA TRBJ1-5 TRBV4-1
CASATLDGFEQYF TGTGCCAGCGCCACCTTGGACGGGTTCGAGCAGTACTTC NA NA TRBJ2-7 TRBV27
CASSQLQGASNYGYTF TGCGCCAGCAGCCAGCTACAGGGGGCTTCTAACTATGGCTACACCTTC medium-sized TRBD1 TRBJ1-2 TRBV4-1
CASSDDRGWDSPLHF TGTGCCAGCAGCGATGACAGGGGTTGGGATTCACCCCTCCACTTT NA TRBD1 TRBJ1-6 TRBV5-5
CASSQVLAGPSTDTQYF TGCGCCAGCAGCCAAGTACTAGCGGGGCCTAGCACAGATACGCAGTATTTT NA TRBD2 TRBJ2-3 TRBV4-1
CASRPGDRGQPQHF TGTGCCAGTAGGCCGGGGGACAGGGGTCAGCCCCAGCATTTT NA TRBD1 TRBJ1-5 TRBV19
CASSITSGDYLYNEQFF TGTGCCAGTAGTATAACCTCTGGAGACTACCTCTACAATGAGCAGTTCTTC few NA TRBJ2-1 TRBV19
CARSRRVPVCPADTQYF NA NA NA TRBJ2-3 TRBV5-6
CASRSGDSYEQYF TGTGCCAGCAGATCAGGGGATTCGTACGAGCAGTACTTC NA NA TRBJ2-7 TRBV14
CASSSRHTTPGGNTEAFF TGTGCCAGCAGTTCCAGGCATACTACTCCAGGAGGGAACACTGAAGCTTTCTTT NA NA TRBJ1-1 TRBV28